These 27 T cell receptor beta chains originate from one sample sequenced in a study of T cell responses to AZD1222 COVID-19 vaccine. TCRdb keeps only in-frame clones here, not all; method: immunoSEQ multiplex PCR. Among tens of thousands of clones listed, approximately 86% were seen once. Specimen: peripheral blood, collected 28 days after the second AZD1222 dose. These TCRs come from an adult who received the AZD1222 COVID-19 vaccine.

This chain joins TRBV12-3 or TRBV12-4 and TRBJ1-3; D unclear. The CDR3 loop spans 12 amino acids. Trimming pared 7 bases from V and 5 bases from J, leaving 9 bases between. CDR3 nucleotide sequence: TGTGCCAGCACCTTCACAAGAAACACCATATATTTT. This translates into CASTFTRNTIYF.

This clone was observed a few times. The J gene is TRBJ2-7, the V gene TRBV14, with 15 nucleotides matching TRBD2. V lost 5 bases, J lost 4 bases, and 15 bases stayed unmatched. Germline V gives CDR1 SGHDN, CDR2 FVKESK. The CDR3 runs 19 residues. CDR3 protein: CASSARRSGTSGRKYEQYF. In nucleotides, the CDR3 is TGTGCCAGCAGCGCCAGAAGATCCGGGACTAGCGGGAGGAAATACGAGCAGTACTTC.

This chain connects TRBV4-3 to TRBJ2-7; 8 bases fit TRBD1. CDR1 LGHNA and CDR2 YSLEER come from the germline V gene. The CDR3 has 14 residues. The V segment lost 4 bases and the J segment 4 bases; nucleotides outside the gene matches: 6. CDR3 sequence: CASSPWTGMYEQYF. The DNA for the CDR3 is TGCGCCAGCAGCCCCTGGACAGGGATGTACGAGCAGTACTTC.

This chain links TRBV7-8 with TRBJ2-7; TRBD2 matches at 9 bases. The germline V gene encodes CDR1 SGHVS and CDR2 FQNEAQ. The CDR3 is made up of 15 amino acids. The trim removed 3 bases at V and 1 base at J, leaving 4 bases unmatched. The CDR3 sequence is CASSFRRGGSYEQYF. The CDR3 DNA reads as TGTGCCAGCAGCTTTCGGCGGGGGGGTTCCTACGAGCAGTACTTC.

The V and J genes are TRBV12-3 or TRBV12-4 and TRBJ1-2; a possible D gene is TRBD1 (6 bases). The CDR3 totals 12 residues. V shed 3 bases and J shed 11 bases, with 13 bases lying between them. CDR3 in amino acids: CASSFAGAGYTF. CDR3 nucleotides: TGTGCCAGCAGTTTTGCAGGGGCCGGGTACACCTTC.

The CDR3: CASSSGTHPTDEQFF. The DNA for the CDR3 is TGTGCCAGCAGCTCCGGGACGCACCCTACCGATGAGCAGTTCTTC. This chain links TRBV7-3 with TRBJ2-1; D assignment may be TRBD1 or TRBD2 (5 bases each). Germline V gene data show CDR1 as SGHTA and CDR2 as FQGTGA. The CDR3 has 15 amino acids. V lost 4 bases and J 8 bases, leaving 18 bases between the germline ends.

The chain recombines TRBV7-3 with TRBJ2-3; no definite D call. Trimming shortened V by 3 bases and J by 4 bases, and 14 bases separated the two germline ends. Germline V gene data show CDR1 as SGHTA and CDR2 as FQGTGA. CDR3 length: 15 amino acids. CDR3: CASSLGLVSADTQYF. CDR3 DNA sequence: TGTGCCAGCAGCTTGGGCTTAGTGAGCGCAGATACGCAGTATTTT.

The V and J genes are TRBV19 and TRBJ1-5; 8 bases match TRBD1. This CDR3 spans 15 amino acids. The V segment lost 3 bases and the J segment 4 bases; nucleotides outside the gene matches: 5. Germline CDR1 is LNHDA and CDR2 is SQIVND (reference sequence). CDR3 bases: TGTGCCAGTAGTATGTGGACAGGGACGAATCAGCCCCAGCATTTT. Its translation: CASSMWTGTNQPQHF.

V and J are TRBV6-5 and TRBJ2-5; D remains unclear. The germline CDR1 and CDR2 sequences are MNHEY and SVGAGI. This CDR3 has 15 residues. The germline V and J ends were trimmed by 3 bases and 1 base, with 12 bases remaining between them. The CDR3 is CASSYGMAAQETQYF. CDR3 sequence (DNA): TGTGCCAGCAGTTATGGGATGGCAGCCCAAGAGACCCAGTACTTC.

J is TRBJ2-7 and V is TRBV18; D gene uncertain. Per the germline V gene, CDR1 is KGHSH and CDR2 is LQKENI. The CDR3 spans 11 residues. Trimming removed 5 bases from V and 1 base from J, with 3 bases in between. The CDR3 DNA reads as TGTGCCAGCTCAGAATCCTACGAGCAGTACTTC. It yields the protein CASSESYEQYF.

J is TRBJ1-6 and V is TRBV7-6, with a possible D match to TRBD1 (5 bases). The CDR3 sequence is 15 residues long. Trimming cost V 4 bases and J 7 bases, with 14 bases left between them. From germline, CDR1 is SGHVS and CDR2 FNYEAQ. The CDR3 spells CASSSGQGLNSPLHF. Here the CDR3 DNA reads TGTGCCAGCAGCTCCGGCCAGGGTTTGAATTCACCCCTCCACTTT.

The chain carries TRBV4-2 and TRBJ2-7, with TRBD2 matching over 13 bases. V was pared by 4 bases and J by 2 bases, with 11 bases of the junction left unmatched. Per germline, CDR1 LGHNA and CDR2 YNFKEQ. CDR3 size: 18 residues. The CDR3 nucleotides are TGTGCCAGCAGCCGCGCGGGACTAGCGGGAACGGGAACCTACGAGCAGTACTTC. Translation gives CASSRAGLAGTGTYEQYF.

The chain combines TRBV11-2 with TRBJ2-1; D remains ambiguous. Trimming cost V 7 bases and J 3 bases, with 22 bases left between them. CDR3 length: 17 amino acids. The germline V gene has CDR1 SGHAT and CDR2 FQNNGV. The CDR3 sequence is CASILGKGNSLYNEQFF. CDR3 nucleotides: TGTGCCAGCATTCTGGGGAAGGGAAATTCTCTCTACAATGAGCAGTTCTTC.

The rearrangement joins TRBV5-1 to TRBJ2-2; 7 nucleotides match TRBD2. From germline, CDR1 is SGHRS and CDR2 YFSETQ. The ends lost 4 bases at V and 9 bases at J; junction bases unmatched: 3. The CDR3 covers 12 residues. The CDR3 spells CASSSGARELFF. For the CDR3, the DNA is TGCGCCAGCAGCAGCGGGGCTCGGGAGCTGTTTTTT.

The chain has TRBV28 and TRBJ1-1, with D perhaps TRBD1 (6 bases). CDR1 MDHEN and CDR2 SYDVKM come from the germline V gene. V dropped 3 bases and J dropped 11 bases, with 10 bases sitting between them. The CDR3 loop spans 11 amino acids. CDR3 DNA sequence: TGTGCCAGCAGTTTCACAGGGAATGCTTTCTTT. Translated, it gives CASSFTGNAFF.

The chain has TRBV27 and TRBJ1-3; D is unresolved. This CDR3 is built from 13 residues. CDR1 is MNHEY, CDR2 SMNVEV, per germline (reference sequence). Trimming took off 5 bases at V and 0 bases at J, with 5 bases between the two ends. CDR3 region: CASSPPSGNTIYF. The CDR3 nucleotides read TGTGCCAGCAGTCCTCCCTCTGGAAACACCATATATTTT.

This chain uses TRBV28 with TRBJ1-2; 8 bases fit TRBD1. The CDR3 loop spans 14 amino acids. In germline, CDR1 is MDHEN, CDR2 SYDVKM. The V and J ends lost 4 bases and 4 bases, in that order; junction bases with no gene match: 5. CDR3 coding DNA: TGTGCCAGCAGTTCGCAGGGGGCGATCTATGGCTACACCTTC. Its protein is CASSSQGAIYGYTF.

The rearrangement joins TRBV28 to TRBJ1-2; maybe TRBD1 (6 bases). This CDR3 region has 14 residues. Germline CDR1 is MDHEN and CDR2 is SYDVKM. The V and J ends lost 8 bases and 8 bases respectively, with 21 bases between them. The CDR3: CASLEGARGRGYTF. Here the CDR3 DNA reads TGTGCCAGCCTGGAAGGGGCCCGGGGGCGAGGCTACACCTTC.

The chain links TRBV5-1 to TRBJ2-7; D is perhaps TRBD2 (5 bases). Trimming shortened V by 0 bases and J by 2 bases, and 9 bases separated the two germline ends. In germline, CDR1 is SGHRS, CDR2 YFSETQ. This CDR3 comprises 14 residues. The CDR3 loop reads CASSLAELAYEQYF. The CDR3, as DNA: TGCGCCAGCAGCTTGGCAGAACTAGCCTACGAGCAGTACTTC. The full variable domain, with the rest looked up from reference TRBV5-1 and TRBJ2-7, is KAGVTQTPRYLIKTRGQQVTLSCSPISGHRSVSWYQQTPGQGLQFLFEYFSETQRNKGNFPGRFSGRQFSNSRSEMNVSTLELGDSALYLCASSLAELAYEQYFGPGTRLTVT.

A few counts support this clone. The V gene is TRBV7-3, the J gene TRBJ1-2; a possible D gene is TRBD1 (5 bases). Trimming cost V 5 bases and J 2 bases, with 12 bases left between them. CDR1 SGHTA and CDR2 FQGTGA come from the germline V gene. The CDR3 runs 14 residues. CDR3 amino acids: CASSPDTMNYGYTF. CDR3 coding DNA: TGTGCCAGCAGCCCGGACACGATGAACTATGGCTACACCTTC.

The chain has TRBV4-1 and TRBJ1-1, with D possibly matching TRBD1 (5 bases). V lost 4 bases and J 3 bases, leaving 15 bases between the germline ends. Germline V gives CDR1 MGHRA, CDR2 YSYEKL. This CDR3 region has 15 residues. For the CDR3, the DNA is TGCGCCAGCAGCCTCCGATGGGGAGGGGACACTGAAGCTTTCTTT. Protein: CASSLRWGGDTEAFF.

The V call is TRBV5-4, the J call TRBJ2-2; no firm D call. The germline V gene has CDR1 SGHNT and CDR2 YYREEE (reference sequence). The CDR3 contains 14 residues. Trimming shortened V by 4 bases and J by 1 base, and 8 bases separated the two germline ends. CDR3 region: CASSPTENTGELFF. The CDR3 bases are TGTGCCAGCAGCCCAACGGAGAACACCGGGGAGCTGTTTTTT.

The gene calls are TRBV5-1 and TRBJ2-1; the match to TRBD1 covers 8 bases. The V gene's germline CDR1 is SGHRS and CDR2 YFSETQ. With 6 bases clipped from V and 4 bases from J, the junction kept 9 bases outside the gene matches. The CDR3 extends over 15 amino acids. The CDR3 sequence is CASNLGQGVYNEQFF. The CDR3 DNA reads TGCGCCAGCAACCTCGGACAGGGCGTTTACAATGAGCAGTTCTTC.

This clone appeared a single time. Compared with germline, one end of the junction differs, possibly owing to a read error. V is TRBV28 and J is TRBJ2-7, with D possibly TRBD2 on 5 matching bases. CDR1 is MDHEN and CDR2 is SYDVKM in the germline V gene. The CDR3 totals 16 residues. The DNA for the CDR3 is TGTGCCAGCAGTTTTCTCCCGGGTCCACCATCGACAAGGAGGAACTTC. Its translation is CASSFLPGPPSTRRNF.

The chain recombines TRBV28 with TRBJ2-5; D is possibly TRBD1 or TRBD2 (5 bases each). The ends were cut back, 6 bases at V and 6 bases at J, with 23 bases in the middle. Germline V gene data show CDR1 as MDHEN and CDR2 as SYDVKM. CDR3 length: 16 residues. The CDR3 loop reads CASSWGTGTLGKTQYF. For the CDR3, the DNA is TGTGCCAGCAGCTGGGGAACCGGGACCTTGGGAAAGACCCAGTACTTC.

V is TRBV29-1 and J is TRBJ1-2; 11 bases match TRBD1. The length of the CDR3 is 13 residues. V dropped 7 bases and J dropped 4; count of bases not matched to a gene: 5. The germline CDR1 and CDR2 sequences are SQVTM and ANQGSEA. As DNA, the CDR3 is TGCAGCGCCGGGACAGGGGGATTCTATGGCTACACCTTC. This encodes CSAGTGGFYGYTF. Full variable domain (outside the CDR3, taken from reference TRBV29-1 and TRBJ1-2): SAVISQKPSRDICQRGTSLTIQCQVDSQVTMMFWYRQQPGQSLTLIATANQGSEATYESGFVIDKFPISRPNLTFSTLTVSNMSPEDSSIYLCSAGTGGFYGYTFGSGTRLTVV.

V gene TRBV6-4 combines with J gene TRBJ2-3, with 11 bases identical to TRBD1. Germline CDR1 reads MRHNA; CDR2 reads SNTAGT. The length of the CDR3 is 14 residues. J lost 4 bases, V lost 3 bases, and 0 bases had no gene match. The CDR3 is CASSEGQGADTQYF. DNA of the CDR3: TGTGCCAGCAGTGAGGGACAGGGGGCAGATACGCAGTATTTT.